This T cell receptor (beta chain) was captured by sequencing in a study of blood T cell repertoires in COVID-19. Overall study: T cells, B-cell-depleted T cells, or PBMCs supplied cDNA or gDNA.

Study processing details: Reference gene primer amplification yielded estimated nucleated cell counts. Profiled with immunoSEQ multiplex PCR; TCRdb holds only in-frame clones, not every one. That table is the source of V, J and clone size, and D and trimming were worked out from the DNA. Among around 200,000 clones listed, 89% were seen once. CDR3 size: 14 residues. V gave up 0 bases and J gave up 7 bases, with 10 bases separating them. Germline CDR1 is SGHRS and CDR2 is YFSETQ. The receptor comes from a middle-aged man with acute or convalescent COVID-19. The chain recombines TRBV5-1 with TRBJ1-4, with a tentative D call TRBD1 (5 bases). The sequenced sample consisted of peripheral blood. The CDR3 coding sequence is TGCGCCAGCAGCTTGGCAGGGAGGGGTGAAAAACTGTTTTTT. It specifies CASSLAGRGEKLFF.